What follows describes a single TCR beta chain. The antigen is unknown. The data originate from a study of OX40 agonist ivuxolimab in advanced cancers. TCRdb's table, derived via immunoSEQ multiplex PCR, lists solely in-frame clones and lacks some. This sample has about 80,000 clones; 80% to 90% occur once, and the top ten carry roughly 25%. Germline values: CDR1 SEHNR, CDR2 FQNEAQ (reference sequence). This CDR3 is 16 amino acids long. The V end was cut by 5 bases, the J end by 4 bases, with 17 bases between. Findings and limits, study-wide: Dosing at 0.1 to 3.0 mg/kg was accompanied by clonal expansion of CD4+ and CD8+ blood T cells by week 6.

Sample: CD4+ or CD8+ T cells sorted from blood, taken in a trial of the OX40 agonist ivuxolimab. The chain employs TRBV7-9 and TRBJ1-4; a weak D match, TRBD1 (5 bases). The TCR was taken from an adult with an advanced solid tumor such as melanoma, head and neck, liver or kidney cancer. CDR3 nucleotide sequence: TGTGCCAGCAGCCCCGGGGGTATCGCCCTTAATGAAAAACTGTTTTTT. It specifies CASSPGGIALNEKLFF. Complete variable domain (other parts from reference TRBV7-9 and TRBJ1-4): DTGVSQNPRHKITKRGQNVTFRCDPISEHNRLYWYRQTLGQGPEFLTYFQNEAQLEKSRLLSDRFSAERPKGSFSTLEIQRTEQGDSAMYLCASSPGGIALNEKLFFGSGTQLSVL.